This TCR beta chain comes out of a study of tumor-infiltrating lymphocytes in localized non-small cell lung cancer. Details on this clone: What it binds is unknown.

Whole-study results and caveats: Tumor T-cell fraction from TCR sequencing was not associated with recurrence-free survival (p = 0.61).

Germline lookup yields CDR1 MNHEY and CDR2 SMNVEV (reference sequence). The ends were cut back, 2 bases at V and 1 base at J, with 9 bases in the middle. There are 14 residues in the CDR3. Sequenced by immunoSEQ multiplex PCR; TCRdb stores in-frame clones only, minus some. The table shows over 15,000 clones, with roughly 70% occurring only once. The TCR comes from a human donor with non-small cell lung cancer. The V call is TRBV27, the J call TRBJ2-7; D call uncertain. Sequenced material: lung tumor tissue. CDR3 sequence reads: CASSLAHGSYEQYF. DNA of the CDR3: TGTGCCAGCAGTTTAGCTCACGGTTCCTACGAGCAGTACTTC.